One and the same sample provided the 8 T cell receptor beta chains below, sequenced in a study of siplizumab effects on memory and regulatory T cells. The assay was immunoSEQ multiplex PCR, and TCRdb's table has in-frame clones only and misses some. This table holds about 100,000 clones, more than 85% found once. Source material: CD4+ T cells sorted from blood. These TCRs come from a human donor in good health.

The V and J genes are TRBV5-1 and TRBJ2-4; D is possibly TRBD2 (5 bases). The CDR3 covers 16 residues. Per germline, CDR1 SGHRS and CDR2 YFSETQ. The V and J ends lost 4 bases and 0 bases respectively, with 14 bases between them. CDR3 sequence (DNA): TGCGCCAGCAGCCCGGGATTGACGACAGCCAAAAACATTCAGTACTTC. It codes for CASSPGLTTAKNIQYF.

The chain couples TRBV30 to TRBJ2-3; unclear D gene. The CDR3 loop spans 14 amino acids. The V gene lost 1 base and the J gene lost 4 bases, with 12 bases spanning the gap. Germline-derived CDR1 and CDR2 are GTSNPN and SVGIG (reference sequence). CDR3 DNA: TGTGCCTGGAGTGAGGGCTATCAGGCAGATACGCAGTATTTT. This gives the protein CAWSEGYQADTQYF. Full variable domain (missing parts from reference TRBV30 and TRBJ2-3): SQTIHQWPATLVQPVGSPLSLECTVEGTSNPNLYWYRQAAGRGLQLLFYSVGIGQISSEVPQNLSASRPQDRQFILSSKKLLLSDSGFYLCAWSEGYQADTQYFGPGTRLTVL.

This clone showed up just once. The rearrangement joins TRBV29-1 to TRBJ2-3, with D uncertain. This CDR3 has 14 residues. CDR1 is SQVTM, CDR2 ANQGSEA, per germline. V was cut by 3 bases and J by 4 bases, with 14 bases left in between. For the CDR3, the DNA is TGCAGCGTTGATGTCAGCCCCTCGGCAGATACGCAGTATTTT. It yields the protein CSVDVSPSADTQYF.

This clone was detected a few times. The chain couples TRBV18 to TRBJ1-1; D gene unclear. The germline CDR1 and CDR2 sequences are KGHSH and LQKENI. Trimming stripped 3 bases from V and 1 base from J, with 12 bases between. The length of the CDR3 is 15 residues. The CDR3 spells CASSPMSGTNTEAFF. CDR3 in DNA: TGTGCCAGCTCACCCATGAGCGGCACGAACACTGAAGCTTTCTTT. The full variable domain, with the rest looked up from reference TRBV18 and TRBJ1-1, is NAGVMQNPRHLVRRRGQEARLRCSPMKGHSHVYWYRQLPEEGLKFMVYLQKENIIDESGMPKERFSAEFPKEGPSILRIQQVVRGDSAAYFCASSPMSGTNTEAFFGQGTRLTVV.

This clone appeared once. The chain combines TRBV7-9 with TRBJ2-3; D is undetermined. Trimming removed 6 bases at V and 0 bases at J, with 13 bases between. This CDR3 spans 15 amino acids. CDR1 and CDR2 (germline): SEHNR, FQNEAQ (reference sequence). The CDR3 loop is CASSYGDMSTDTQYF. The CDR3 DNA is TGTGCCAGCAGTTACGGAGATATGAGCACAGATACGCAGTATTTT.

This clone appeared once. The CDR3 spells CASSFAGTGDRGQPQHF. The CDR3 bases are TGTGCCAGCAGTTTTGCCGGGACAGGGGACAGGGGTCAGCCCCAGCATTTT. The rearrangement joins TRBV28 to TRBJ1-5; 10 bases align to TRBD1. The CDR3 totals 17 residues. The V gene end was trimmed by 3 bases and the J gene end by 6 bases; junction bases not matched to a gene: 11. CDR1 and CDR2 (germline): MDHEN, SYDVKM.

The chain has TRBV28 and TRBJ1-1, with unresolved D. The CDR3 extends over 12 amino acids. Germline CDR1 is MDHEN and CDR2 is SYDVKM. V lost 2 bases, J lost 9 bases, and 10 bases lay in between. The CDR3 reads CASSLVGEKAFF. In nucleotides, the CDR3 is TGTGCCAGCAGTTTAGTAGGAGAGAAAGCTTTCTTT.

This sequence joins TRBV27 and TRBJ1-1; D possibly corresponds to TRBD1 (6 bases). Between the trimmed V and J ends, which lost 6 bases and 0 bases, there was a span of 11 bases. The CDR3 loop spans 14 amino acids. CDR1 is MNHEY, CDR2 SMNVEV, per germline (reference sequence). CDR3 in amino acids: CASRTDSLNTEAFF. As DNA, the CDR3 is TGTGCCAGCAGAACGGACAGCTTGAACACTGAAGCTTTCTTT.